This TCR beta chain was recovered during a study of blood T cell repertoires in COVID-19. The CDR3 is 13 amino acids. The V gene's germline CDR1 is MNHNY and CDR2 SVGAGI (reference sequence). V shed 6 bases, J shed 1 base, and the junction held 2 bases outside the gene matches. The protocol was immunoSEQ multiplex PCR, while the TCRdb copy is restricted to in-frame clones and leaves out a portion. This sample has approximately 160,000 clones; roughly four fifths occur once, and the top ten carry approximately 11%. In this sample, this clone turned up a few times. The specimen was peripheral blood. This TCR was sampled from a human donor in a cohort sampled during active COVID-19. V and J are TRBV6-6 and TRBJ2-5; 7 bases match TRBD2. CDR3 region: CASRRLAQETQYF. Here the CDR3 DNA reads TGTGCCAGCAGAAGACTAGCCCAAGAGACCCAGTACTTC.